This T cell receptor beta chain was obtained from a study of shared clonotypes between healthy human individuals. The germline V gene encodes CDR1 MNHEY and CDR2 SVGAGI. This CDR3 spans 15 amino acids. The V and J ends lost 4 bases and 3 bases, in that order; junction bases with no gene match: 2. Each sample came from a Caucasian adult donor living in Nashville, Tennessee. Both subsets, CD45RA+ naive and CD45RA-negative memory, were split from the CD4+ cells. For this clone: Its matching antigen is unknown.

Sequenced by immunoSEQ multiplex PCR; TCRdb stores in-frame clones only, minus some. The data show over a million clones, with roughly 98.5% seen just once and around 0.33% held by the top ten. Findings of the study overall: Clonotypes that were shared across four donors made up around 5% of naive CD4 clonotypes.

What was sequenced was naive CD4+ T cells sorted from blood. As for subset: CD45RA+ positively selected. This chain joins TRBV6-5 and TRBJ2-7; 14 bases agree with TRBD2. The receptor was isolated from a young man in good health. CDR3 loop: CASSSTSGRVYEQYF. The CDR3 nucleotides read TGTGCCAGCAGTTCGACTAGCGGGAGGGTCTACGAGCAGTACTTC.